This T cell receptor beta chain is from a study of cytotoxic CD8 clonotypes in ibrutinib-treated CLL. Study summary: Across the patients, about a dozen were relapsed/refractory, some 14 treatment-naive and about 18 IGHV unmutated. Study outcomes and limitations: With treatment, public clonotypes, which were uncommon, either contracted or remained stable. Whereas clonality rose at ibrutinib response, it declined toward baseline at progression. Sustained-remission and progressing patients had different sampling times.

On this clone itself: Its antigen is currently unknown.

The V gene lost 6 bases and the J gene lost 7 bases, with 12 bases spanning the gap. Germline values: CDR1 SNHLY, CDR2 FYNNEI. The CDR3 is 13 amino acids. Some clones are missing from TCRdb's copy, which holds only in-frame ones; the method was immunoSEQ multiplex PCR. The sample shows about 140,000 clones, 70% to 90% of them seen only once. This TCR was sampled from a human donor with chronic lymphocytic leukemia. The sample here was PBMCs, taken after 36 months of ibrutinib treatment. The J gene is TRBJ1-4, the V gene TRBV2, with TRBD1 as a possible D gene (6 bases). The DNA for the CDR3 is TGTGCCAGCAGAGGACAGATCGTTGAAAAACTGTTTTTT. It translates to CASRGQIVEKLFF.